This T cell receptor beta chain stems from a study of cytomegalovirus exposure and HLA in healthy donors. The PCR ran on 60 Vbeta and 13 Jbeta primers. TCRdb's copy holds only in-frame clones and misses some; the assay was immunoSEQ multiplex PCR. The table has 95,000 to 100,000 clones, 60% to 80% seen once; the top ten hold 6% to 8.5%. CDR1 and CDR2 from the germline V gene are GTSNPN and SVGIG (reference sequence). The CDR3 length is 12 residues. Trimming took 3 bases from V and 8 from J; bases not matched to a gene: 6. Points on this clone: The antigen remains unidentified.

The study's findings and limits: Presence/absence analyses supposed approximately even sequencing depth among donors. Earlier findings revealed that most TCR beta V segments proved productive either about 90% or about 30% of the time. Later on, an analysis tied approximately 15,000 TCR beta sequences to HLA alleles at 0.05 false discovery rate.

This TCR was sampled from a female donor in good health and CMV-seronegative. The chain combines TRBV30 with TRBJ1-1; 7 nucleotides match TRBD1. The sequencing sample was made of PBMCs. Written as DNA, the CDR3 is TGTGCCTGGAGCGCTACAGGGGAAGAAGCTTTCTTT. Protein product: CAWSATGEEAFF.